Below are 9 T cell receptor beta chains sequenced from a single sample in a study of control samples from healthy donors and cancer patients. The table came from immunoSEQ multiplex PCR; TCRdb's copy has only in-frame clones and leaves some out. This table holds 390,000 or so clones, 90% found once. The material sequenced was PBMCs. All receptors derive from a man aged 40-55 years with head and neck cancer.

The J gene is TRBJ2-3, the V gene TRBV15; 9 bases match TRBD2. The CDR3 runs to 15 residues. V shed 4 bases and J 1 base; nucleotides not matched to a gene: 3. The germline V gene encodes CDR1 LNHNV and CDR2 YYDKDF (reference sequence). CDR3 region: CATSTRLAGTDTQYF. The CDR3 bases are TGTGCCACCAGCACCAGACTAGCGGGCACAGATACGCAGTATTTT.

The chain joins TRBV15 to TRBJ1-1, with a tentative D call TRBD1 (5 bases). Trimming shortened V by 1 base and J by 7 bases, and 13 bases separated the two germline ends. The CDR3 has 14 residues. Germline loops: CDR1 LNHNV, CDR2 YYDKDF (reference sequence). CDR3 loop: CATSRGGGVGEAFF. The CDR3 DNA follows: TGTGCCACCAGCAGAGGGGGAGGGGTTGGTGAAGCTTTCTTT.

The rearrangement joins TRBV7-2 to TRBJ1-2; 10 bases line up with TRBD1. The germline CDR1 and CDR2 sequences are SGHTA and FQGNSA. The CDR3 length is 15 residues. V gave up 4 bases and J gave up 2 bases; unmatched junction bases: 4. The CDR3 region is CASSSRQGANYGYTF. As DNA, the CDR3 is TGTGCCAGCAGCTCGCGACAGGGGGCCAACTATGGCTACACCTTC.

The chain couples TRBV30 to TRBJ2-3; 9 bases align to TRBD2. The CDR3 extends over 15 amino acids. The trim removed 3 bases at V and 2 bases at J, leaving 6 bases unmatched. Germline V gene sequence: CDR1 GTSNPN, CDR2 SVGIG (reference sequence). The CDR3 sequence: CAWSSAGGSTDTQYF. The CDR3 coding sequence is TGTGCCTGGAGCTCAGCGGGGGGTTCCACAGATACGCAGTATTTT. Together with reference TRBV30 and TRBJ2-3, the CDR3 gives the full variable domain: SQTIHQWPATLVQPVGSPLSLECTVEGTSNPNLYWYRQAAGRGLQLLFYSVGIGQISSEVPQNLSASRPQDRQFILSSKKLLLSDSGFYLCAWSSAGGSTDTQYFGPGTRLTVL.

The chain is built from TRBV4-1 and TRBJ2-7; possibly TRBD1 for D (5 bases). Trimming took off 4 bases at V and 4 bases at J, with 17 bases between the two ends. Germline V CDR1 and CDR2: MGHRA, YSYEKL. The CDR3 contains 15 residues. The CDR3 nucleotides read TGCGCCAGCAGCCCGCCGTTTCCGACAGTATACGAGCAGTACTTC. Translating gives CASSPPFPTVYEQYF.

As regards this clone: This CDR3 is also generated by other DNA sequences in the sample. The V call is TRBV28, the J call TRBJ2-5; 7 bases fit TRBD2. The ends lost 9 bases at V and 2 bases at J; junction bases unmatched: 6. Germline V gene sequence: CDR1 MDHEN, CDR2 SYDVKM. The CDR3 contains 13 residues. CDR3 in amino acids: CASSPGGQETQYF. CDR3 bases: TGTGCCAGTTCGCCGGGGGGACAAGAGACCCAGTACTTC.

V and J are TRBV28 and TRBJ1-5; 9 bases are shared with TRBD1. J gave up 0 bases and V 6 bases, and 15 bases lay outside the gene matches. Germline-derived CDR1 and CDR2 are MDHEN and SYDVKM. The CDR3 is made up of 19 amino acids. For the CDR3, the DNA is TGTGCCAGCAGCACTTTCCGGGACAGGGCGCTTTATAGCAATCAGCCCCAGCATTTT. It translates to CASSTFRDRALYSNQPQHF.

The chain is built from TRBV9 and TRBJ1-4; perhaps TRBD1 as D (5 bases). V was clipped by 4 bases and J by 4 bases, with 11 bases between them. The CDR3 is 14 residues long. Germline CDR1 reads SGDLS; CDR2 reads YYNGEE. The CDR3 loop reads CASSLAGLNEKLFF. CDR3 sequence (DNA): TGTGCCAGCAGCTTGGCGGGGCTTAATGAAAAACTGTTTTTT.

The chain couples TRBV12-3 or TRBV12-4 to TRBJ1-1, with a possible D match to TRBD1 (5 bases). The CDR3 has 11 amino acids. The V end was cut by 4 bases, the J end by 5 bases, with 5 bases between. The CDR3, as DNA: TGTGCCAGCAGTTGGGGGACTGAAGCTTTCTTT. The encoded protein is CASSWGTEAFF.